Below, one T cell receptor beta chain is given with its context. The data were obtained in a study of OX40 agonist ivuxolimab in advanced cancers. Generated by immunoSEQ multiplex PCR, the TCRdb table keeps only in-frame clones and is missing some. Here the sample spans roughly 67,000 clones, 88% being singletons. CDR1 and CDR2 (germline): MDHEN, SYDVKM. This CDR3 comprises 11 residues. V dropped 9 bases and J dropped 11 bases, with 16 bases sitting between them. This sequence was found in an adult with an advanced solid tumor such as melanoma, head and neck, liver or kidney cancer. This chain joins TRBV28 and TRBJ1-2; no clear D. The sequencing used CD4+ or CD8+ T cells sorted from blood, collected in a trial of the OX40 agonist ivuxolimab. In DNA form, the CDR3 reads TGTGCCAGTGGTGACGGGGAGAGATACACCTTC. Encoded protein: CASGDGERYTF.